This T cell receptor beta chain originates from a study of cytomegalovirus exposure and HLA in healthy donors. Germline V gene sequence: CDR1 KGHSH, CDR2 LQKENI. The CDR3 extends over 14 amino acids. V shed 5 bases, J shed 4 bases, and the junction held 4 bases outside the gene matches. PCR used 60 Vbeta primers and 13 Jbeta primers. The assay was immunoSEQ multiplex PCR, and TCRdb's table has in-frame clones only and misses some. The table includes about 180,000 clones, 80% detected once. The sequence was obtained from a woman aged 25 to 39 in good health and CMV-seronegative. Sequenced sample: PBMCs. The J gene is TRBJ1-3, the V gene TRBV18; 8 bases map to TRBD1. CDR3 DNA: TGTGCCAGCTCAGCGACAGGGGCAGGAAACACCATATATTTT. Its protein is CASSATGAGNTIYF.